Listed here are 31 T cell receptor beta chains from one sample, sequenced in a study of CD8+ T cells in alopecia areata. Extraction and reverse transcription of RNA yielded cDNA as the sequencing template. Assay used: immunoSEQ multiplex PCR; TCRdb lists only in-frame clones, some missing. The sample has some 120,000 clones, none seen only once. Sequenced input: lesional skin. The receptors were sampled from a C3H/HeJ mouse with alopecia areata. MHC haplotype: H2-k.

This clone was counted only a few times. Gene names and germline match the mouse. The read is 4 residues too short to cover the CDR3 end, so that end is filled in from the germline J gene. V gene TRBV13-3 combines with J gene TRBJ2-2, with a weak D call TRBD1 (5 bases). The V end lost 3 bases, the J end lost 0 bases, and 12 bases lay between the germline ends. Germline V gene sequence: CDR1 NNHDY, CDR2 SYVADS. The CDR3 contains 16 residues. The DNA read from the CDR3 is TGTGCCAGCAGTGGACAGAGGCCTTCAAACACCGGG. It yields the protein CASSGQRPSNTG. The full-length CDR3 reads as CASSGQRPSNTGQLYF.

On this clone itself: Mouse germline and gene names are used. Coverage ceases 4 residues before the CDR3 finishes, and the germline J gene fills in the end. The chain has TRBV13-1 and TRBJ1-1, with a weak D call TRBD1 (6 bases). Looked up from germline, CDR1 is NSHNY and CDR2 is SYGAGN. V lost 3 bases and J 2 bases, leaving 11 bases between the germline ends. The CDR3 length is 14 residues. CDR3 bases read: TGTGCCAGCAGTGCCCGGGGGGCCAACACA. Translating gives CASSARGANT. The full CDR3 reads CASSARGANTEVFF.

On this clone: Any gene name here is a mouse gene name. The read falls 4 residues short of the CDR3 end, and the missing part is taken from the germline J gene. V usage is TRBV19 and J usage is TRBJ1-1; TRBD1 is a possible D gene (5 bases). Between the trimmed V and J ends, which lost 5 bases and 4 bases, there was a span of 12 bases. The CDR3 length is 13 residues. Looked up from germline, CDR1 is FNHDT and CDR2 is SITEND (reference sequence). The CDR3 DNA, read in part, is TGTGCCAGCAGCAGGGAAGTGGGCACA. Translation: CASSREVGT. The full CDR3 protein is CASSREVGTEVFF. The whole variable domain, remainder taken from reference TRBV19 and TRBJ1-1, is GGIITQTPKFLIGQEGQKLTLKCQQNFNHDTMYWYRQDSGKGLRLIYYSITENDLQKGDLSEGYDASREKKSSFSLTVTSAQKNEMAVFLCASSREVGTEVFFGKGTRLTVV.

This clone was seen only a few times. All gene names here are mouse names. The sequence runs out 4 residues before the end of the CDR3; the remainder is reconstructed from the germline J gene. This chain links TRBV1 with TRBJ2-4, with D perhaps TRBD2 (6 bases). This CDR3 contains 16 residues. CDR1 NSQYPW and CDR2 LRSPGD come from the germline V gene (reference sequence). V shed 3 bases and J shed 0 bases, with 13 bases lying between them. The part of the CDR3 DNA that was read is TGCACCTGCAGTGCCCTCGACTGGACTAGTCAAAAC. This encodes CTCSALDWTSQN. The whole CDR3 is CTCSALDWTSQNTLYF.

This clone was seen only a few times. Gene labels here are mouse ones. The read is 4 residues too short to cover the CDR3 end, so that end is filled in from the germline J gene. The chain employs TRBV13-2 and TRBJ2-3; the match to TRBD2 covers 7 bases. This CDR3 has 17 residues. Germline trimming cut 0 bases from V and 0 bases from J; bases unmatched to any gene: 7. Germline V gene data show CDR1 as NNHNN and CDR2 as SYGAGS (reference sequence). The covered CDR3 bases are TGTGCCAGCGGTGATGCGAACTGGGGAACTAGTGCAGAA. Protein sequence: CASGDANWGTSAE. The entire CDR3 reads CASGDANWGTSAETLYF.

This clone was picked up a small number of times. Mouse gene names and germline throughout. The DNA ends 4 residues before the CDR3 does, and the rest of the CDR3 is filled in from the germline J gene. The chain recombines TRBV13-3 with TRBJ2-3; D remains unclear. The CDR3 is 15 residues long. Between the trimmed V and J ends, which lost 0 bases and 1 base, there was a span of 9 bases. Germline CDR1 NNHDY, CDR2 SYVADS. The sequenced CDR3 bases are TGTGCCAGCAGTGATGCACCTCAGGGTGCAGAA. Translated: CASSDAPQGAE. The full CDR3 protein is CASSDAPQGAETLYF.

This clone occurred many times. The protein in this entry is translated from the DNA; at residue 14 it differs from the protein listed in TCRdb. Gene names follow the mouse nomenclature. The CDR3 DNA, read in part, is TGTGCCAGCAGTGATGCAGGGGCACCTTCCTATAATTCGCCC. Translating gives CASSDAGAPSYNSP. From start to end, the CDR3 is CASSDAGAPSYNSPLYF. V and J are TRBV13-3 and TRBJ1-6; weak D call: TRBD1 (6 bases). The read halts 3 residues ahead of the CDR3 end, with the missing end drawn from the germline J gene. TRBJ1-6 is designated an ORF whose function remains uncertain. The V gene's germline CDR1 is NNHDY and CDR2 SYVADS. There are 17 residues in the CDR3. Deletions cut 0 bases from V and 0 bases from J, with 10 bases between.

About this clone: Gene labels here are mouse ones. The CDR3 goes on 4 residues after the read ends, and that part is filled in from the germline J gene. In the same sample, other DNA sequences code for this CDR3. The genes are TRBV13-3 and TRBJ2-5; 9 positions agree with TRBD2. Germline CDR1 NNHDY, CDR2 SYVADS. The CDR3 is 15 residues long. The V gene end was trimmed by 4 bases and the J gene end by 1 base; junction bases not matched to a gene: 4. The CDR3 here is CASSLTGGDQDTQYF. Partial CDR3 DNA: TGTGCCAGCAGTCTGACTGGGGGAGACCAAGAC.

With regard to this clone: The protein TCRdb lists differs from the translation of the DNA at residue 12; the protein given here is translated from the DNA itself. Here the gene names and germline are mouse. The sequenced fragment ends 3 residues before the CDR3 boundary, so the rest is inferred from the germline J gene. This chain links TRBV14 with TRBJ1-3, with TRBD1 as a possible D gene (6 bases). CDR1 is SGHDT and CDR2 is FRDEAV in the germline V gene. V was shortened by 2 bases and J by 0 bases, with 9 bases between the two germline ends. The CDR3 contains 15 residues. This CDR3 is CASSLRTDSGNTLYF. The DNA read from the CDR3 is TGTGCCAGCAGTTTACGGACAGATTCTGGAAATACG.

About this clone itself: TCRdb's protein and the DNA translation differ at residue 12; the protein here comes from the DNA. The gene names given are mouse names. The part of the CDR3 DNA that was read is TGTGCCAGCGGTGACCGGACAGGGAATAATTCGCCC. Translation gives CASGDRTGNNSP. The entire CDR3 protein is CASGDRTGNNSPLYF. This sequence joins TRBV13-2 and TRBJ1-6, with 8 bases aligning to TRBD1. The observed sequence ends 3 residues before the CDR3 terminus, with the missing tail filled in from the germline J gene. TRBJ1-6 counts as an open reading frame of uncertain function. Looked up from germline, CDR1 is NNHNN and CDR2 is SYGAGS (reference sequence). The V and J ends lost 2 bases and 5 bases, in that order; junction bases with no gene match: 3. This CDR3 has 15 amino acids.

This clone has a handful of counts. Here the gene names and germline are mouse. The CDR3 loop reads CASSRGQGANTEVFF. The sequenced part of the CDR3 DNA is TGTGCTAGCAGTAGGGGACAGGGTGCAAACACA. The V and J genes are TRBV17 and TRBJ1-1; 9 bases align to TRBD1. The read ends 4 residues shy of where the CDR3 ends; the end is completed using the germline J gene. After removal of 3 bases from V and 0 bases from J, the junction contained 2 bases not matched to a gene. Germline V gene data show CDR1 as MNHDT and CDR2 as YYDKIL. The CDR3 loop spans 15 amino acids.

Note on this clone: Any gene name here is a mouse gene name. The read ends 4 residues before the CDR3 terminus; that terminus is restored from the germline J gene. J is TRBJ2-5 and V is TRBV1, with 8 bases aligning to TRBD2. CDR3 length: 14 amino acids. Germline CDR1 NSQYPW, CDR2 LRSPGD (reference sequence). CDR3 region: CTCSAAGGRDTQYF. The DNA read from the CDR3 is TGCACCTGCAGTGCAGCTGGGGGGCGAGAC.

This clone was counted only a few times. Mouse germline and gene names are used. The sequenced CDR3 bases are TGTGCCAGCAGTGATGGGCTGGGGGGGGAC. This translates into CASSDGLGGD. The whole CDR3 region reads CASSDGLGGDDYTF. V gene TRBV13-3 combines with J gene TRBJ1-2; possible D gene TRBD1, 5 bases. The CDR3 end lies 4 residues beyond the end of the read and is filled in from the germline J gene. CDR3 length: 14 residues. Germline V gene sequence: CDR1 NNHDY, CDR2 SYVADS.

This clone was detected a few times. Gene names and germline match the mouse. The missing CDR3 end, 4 residues past where the read stops, is filled in from the germline J gene. The chain links TRBV17 to TRBJ2-3, with 9 bases matching TRBD1. CDR1 and CDR2 from the germline V gene are MNHDT and YYDKIL. Germline trimming cut 4 bases from V and 1 base from J; bases unmatched to any gene: 3. The CDR3 totals 15 residues. CDR3 DNA (partial): TGTGCTAGCAGTACCAGGGACAGGGGTGCAGAA. This codes for CASSTRDRGAE. The full CDR3 reads CASSTRDRGAETLYF.

This clone was seen a handful of times. Gene labels here are mouse ones. The read halts 4 residues ahead of the CDR3 end, with the missing end drawn from the germline J gene. The chain carries TRBV17 and TRBJ2-1; 12 bases are a match to TRBD1. The germline gives CDR1 MNHDT, CDR2 YYDKIL. The CDR3 runs 16 residues. V was pared by 7 bases and J by 4 bases, with 8 bases of the junction left unmatched. CDR3 sequence: CASNPGQGAPYAEQFF. The CDR3 bases that were read are TGTGCTAGCAATCCGGGACAGGGGGCGCCTTATGCT.

This clone was detected ten times or more. All gene names here are mouse names. The read is 4 residues too short to cover the CDR3 end, so that end is filled in from the germline J gene. The rearrangement uses TRBV13-3 and TRBJ2-7; unclear D gene. Trimming pared 1 base from V and 0 bases from J, leaving 5 bases between. This CDR3 spans 13 amino acids. Germline values: CDR1 NNHDY, CDR2 SYVADS. CDR3 DNA (partial): TGTGCCAGCAGTGATACACCCTCCTAT. This gives the protein CASSDTPSY. In full, the CDR3 is CASSDTPSYEQYF.

A remark on this clone: The TCRdb protein fails to match the DNA translation at residue 14; the protein reported here was translated from the DNA. Mouse gene names and germline throughout. The read ends 3 residues early relative to the CDR3; the germline J gene fills the gap. This chain links TRBV13-3 with TRBJ1-3; D uncertain. The CDR3 spans 17 residues. Germline CDR1 NNHDY, CDR2 SYVADS. V gave up 0 bases and J gave up 0 bases, with 13 bases separating them. The CDR3 sequence is CASSDATEKNSGNTLYF. The part of the CDR3 DNA that was read is TGTGCCAGCAGTGATGCAACAGAAAAAAATTCTGGAAATACG.

This clone was recorded a few times. Germline and genes: mouse. The sequenced fragment ends 4 residues before the CDR3 boundary, so the rest is inferred from the germline J gene. The V and J genes are TRBV13-3 and TRBJ2-4; possibly TRBD2 for D (6 bases). The length of the CDR3 is 12 residues. CDR1 and CDR2 from the germline V gene are NNHDY and SYVADS. The CDR3 spells CASRTGENTLYF. CDR3 DNA, as far as it was read: TGTGCCAGCAGGACTGGTGAGAAC.

Ten or more counts support this clone. Gene names and germline refer to mouse. The DNA ends 4 residues before the CDR3 does, and the rest of the CDR3 is filled in from the germline J gene. The V call is TRBV13-3, the J call TRBJ2-1, with 11 nucleotides matching TRBD2. Per germline, CDR1 NNHDY and CDR2 SYVADS. CDR3 length: 18 residues. J lost 0 bases, V lost 4 bases, and 9 bases had no gene match. This chain's CDR3 is CASSSPGLGVLNYAEQFF. The covered CDR3 bases are TGTGCCAGCAGTTCTCCGGGACTGGGGGTCCTTAACTATGCT.

In its sample, this clone was seen a few times. Genes and germline are mouse. The observed sequence ends 4 residues before the CDR3 terminus, with the missing tail filled in from the germline J gene. V and J are TRBV1 and TRBJ2-3; 8 nucleotides align to TRBD2. The CDR3 is 15 residues long. Per the germline V gene, CDR1 is NSQYPW and CDR2 is LRSPGD (reference sequence). J lost 0 bases, V lost 4 bases, and 3 bases had no gene match. The CDR3 DNA, read in part, is TGCACCTGCAGTGTTGGGGGGGGTAGTGCAGAA. Amino acids: CTCSVGGGSAE. The CDR3 reads in full as CTCSVGGGSAETLYF.

This clone was detected a few times. The genes and germline here are from mouse. The read falls 4 residues short of the CDR3 end, and the missing part is taken from the germline J gene. This chain connects TRBV19 to TRBJ2-3, with 12 bases that match TRBD2. The germline V gene has CDR1 FNHDT and CDR2 SITEND (reference sequence). CDR3 length: 15 amino acids. Trimming at V came to 5 bases and at J to 3 bases, leaving 4 bases not matched to a gene. The CDR3 is CASSIGTGGAETLYF. The sequenced part of the CDR3 DNA is TGTGCCAGCAGCATCGGGACTGGGGGGGCAGAA.

This clone has ten or more counts. The gene names given are mouse names. The read gets to within 4 residues of the CDR3 end, and the germline J gene fills in the rest. The V call is TRBV13-2, the J call TRBJ2-1; TRBD1 aligns across 8 bases. Per germline, CDR1 NNHNN and CDR2 SYGAGS (reference sequence). V lost 0 bases, J lost 1 base, and 0 bases stayed unmatched. This CDR3 comprises 15 residues. The sequenced part of the CDR3 DNA is TGTGCCAGCGGTGATGGGACAGGGAACTATGCT. Translating it yields CASGDGTGNYA. The full CDR3 protein reads CASGDGTGNYAEQFF.

Of note for this clone: Gene names are mouse gene names. Read data end 4 residues before the CDR3 end; the end is taken from the germline J gene. The chain links TRBV1 to TRBJ2-2; 8 nucleotides align to TRBD2. The CDR3 has 17 residues. Per the germline V gene, CDR1 is NSQYPW and CDR2 is LRSPGD (reference sequence). J was trimmed by 1 base and V by 0 bases; bases with no gene match: 4. The CDR3 sequence: CTCSADWGEENTGQLYF. The part of the CDR3 DNA that was read is TGCACCTGCAGTGCAGACTGGGGGGAGGAAAACACCGGG.

Comment on this clone: Each gene name is a mouse one. The CDR3 goes on 4 residues after the read ends, and that part is filled in from the germline J gene. The J gene is TRBJ2-4, the V gene TRBV13-3; TRBD2 matches at 9 bases. Germline-derived CDR1 and CDR2 are NNHDY and SYVADS. The V gene end was trimmed by 5 bases and the J gene end by 3 bases; junction bases not matched to a gene: 7. CDR3 length equals 15 residues. CDR3 sequence reads: CASRTDWGIQNTLYF. Incomplete CDR3 DNA: TGTGCCAGCAGAACCGACTGGGGGATACAAAAC.

This clone was counted a few times. The gene names given are mouse names. The read comes to an end 4 residues before the CDR3 does, leaving the germline J gene to fill in the end. This sample also contains other DNA sequences that code for the same CDR3. V is TRBV1 and J is TRBJ2-1; TRBD2 aligns across 8 bases. This CDR3 has 16 residues. After removal of 0 bases from V and 3 bases from J, the junction contained 4 bases not matched to a gene. Germline CDR1 NSQYPW, CDR2 LRSPGD (reference sequence). CDR3 loop: CTCSADSGGLYAEQFF. The part of the CDR3 DNA that was read is TGCACCTGCAGTGCAGATTCTGGGGGGCTCTATGCT.

On this clone itself: Mouse names are used for the genes. The sequenced fragment ends 4 residues before the CDR3 boundary, so the rest is inferred from the germline J gene. This sequence joins TRBV13-1 and TRBJ2-1, with D tentatively TRBD1 (6 bases). V dropped 5 bases and J dropped 3 bases, with 15 bases sitting between them. Germline assignment: CDR1 NSHNY and CDR2 SYGAGN. The CDR3 has 15 amino acids. The sequenced CDR3 bases are TGTGCCAGCAGGGGGCCGGGACAAGTCTATGCT. Protein product: CASRGPGQVYA. The whole CDR3 reads CASRGPGQVYAEQFF.

This clone was seen only a few times. Gene names are mouse gene names. The read terminates 4 residues ahead of where the CDR3 ends, so the germline J gene completes it. This chain connects TRBV13-3 to TRBJ1-1; TRBD1 agrees at 9 bases. This CDR3 has 15 residues. The V gene's germline CDR1 is NNHDY and CDR2 SYVADS. With 3 bases clipped from V and 3 bases from J, the junction kept 6 bases outside the gene matches. The CDR3 is CASSGDREGDTEVFF. The CDR3 DNA, read in part, is TGTGCCAGCAGTGGGGACAGGGAAGGAGACACA.

This clone was seen only a few times. The gene names given are mouse names. Read data end 4 residues before the CDR3 end; the end is taken from the germline J gene. V usage is TRBV13-3 and J usage is TRBJ1-1, with D uncertain. Trimming shortened V by 2 bases and J by 0 bases, and 8 bases separated the two germline ends. The germline V gene encodes CDR1 NNHDY and CDR2 SYVADS. CDR3 length: 14 residues. The sequenced part of the CDR3 DNA is TGTGCCAGCAGTGAGTCAGGAACAAACACA. It yields the protein CASSESGTNT. The complete CDR3 reads CASSESGTNTEVFF.

This clone occurred a few times. Gene names refer to mouse genes. The sequenced fragment ends 4 residues before the CDR3 boundary, so the rest is inferred from the germline J gene. This chain joins TRBV13-3 and TRBJ2-3, with TRBD2 identical over 9 bases. The length of the CDR3 is 17 residues. Unmatched junction bases numbered 6, after V lost 1 base and J lost 0 bases. Per germline, CDR1 NNHDY and CDR2 SYVADS. CDR3 sequence reads: CASSDLWGGNSAETLYF. CDR3 DNA, as far as it was read: TGTGCCAGCAGTGATCTCTGGGGGGGGAATAGTGCAGAA.

Note on this clone: Mouse names are used for the genes. The missing CDR3 end, 4 residues past where the read stops, is filled in from the germline J gene. The chain combines TRBV1 with TRBJ2-2, with D possibly TRBD1 on 6 matching bases. The CDR3 length is 13 residues. The V and J ends lost 9 bases and 0 bases respectively, with 8 bases between them. Germline V gene sequence: CDR1 NSQYPW, CDR2 LRSPGD (reference sequence). CDR3 sequence: CTWQGTNTGQLYF. The DNA read from the CDR3 is TGCACCTGGCAGGGGACAAACACCGGG.

This clone was counted between two and nine times. These gene names are mouse names. The read is 4 residues too short to cover the CDR3 end, so that end is filled in from the germline J gene. This sequence joins TRBV1 and TRBJ1-4; 8 bases are a match to TRBD1. The CDR3 is 16 amino acids. The germline CDR1 and CDR2 sequences are NSQYPW and LRSPGD (reference sequence). V was clipped by 2 bases and J by 3 bases; unmatched bases: 5. The CDR3 reads CTCSASLDRANERLFF. The covered CDR3 bases are TGCACCTGCAGTGCAAGCCTGGACAGGGCCAACGAA.